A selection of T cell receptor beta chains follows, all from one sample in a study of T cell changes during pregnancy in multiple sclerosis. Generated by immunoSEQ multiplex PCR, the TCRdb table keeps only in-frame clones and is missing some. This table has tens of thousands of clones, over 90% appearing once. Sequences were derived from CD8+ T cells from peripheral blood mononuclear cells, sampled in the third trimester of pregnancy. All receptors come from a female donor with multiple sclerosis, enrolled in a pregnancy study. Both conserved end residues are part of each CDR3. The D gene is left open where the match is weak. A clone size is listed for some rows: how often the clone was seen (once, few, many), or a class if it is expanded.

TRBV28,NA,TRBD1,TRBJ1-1,CASSLTTGANTEAFF,TGTGCCAGCAGTCTTACCACAGGGGCTAACACTGAAGCTTTCTTT
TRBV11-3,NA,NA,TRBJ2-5,CASSRQETQYF,TGTGCCAGCAGCCGCCAAGAGACCCAGTACTTC
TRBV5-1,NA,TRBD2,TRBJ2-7,CASSSSGGSYEQYF,TGCGCCAGCAGCTCTAGCGGGGGCTCCTACGAGCAGTACTTC
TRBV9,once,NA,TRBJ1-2,CASSVETGYYGYTF,TGTGCCAGCAGCGTAGAAACAGGCTACTATGGCTACACCTTC
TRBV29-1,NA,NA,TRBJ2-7,CSVDPPGAVEQYF,TGCAGCGTTGATCCCCCAGGGGCTGTCGAGCAGTACTTC
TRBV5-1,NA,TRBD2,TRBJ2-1,CASSPWGQGAGDEGEQFF,TGCGCCAGCAGCCCCTGGGGCCAAGGAGCGGGAGATGAAGGTGAGCAGTTCTTC
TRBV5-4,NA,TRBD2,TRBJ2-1,CASSTSLAGEQFF,TGTGCCAGCAGCACCTCCCTAGCGGGTGAGCAGTTCTTC
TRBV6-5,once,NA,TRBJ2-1,CASSRLEDEQFF,TGTGCCAGCAGCAGACTAGAAGATGAGCAGTTCTTC
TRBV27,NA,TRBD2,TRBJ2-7,CASSWTSGAYEQYF,TGTGCCAGCAGTTGGACTAGCGGGGCCTACGAGCAGTACTTC
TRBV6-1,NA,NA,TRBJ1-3,CASSDPTVTGDGNTIYF,TGTGCCAGCAGTGACCCAACTGTGACAGGTGATGGAAACACCATATATTTT
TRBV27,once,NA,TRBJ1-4,CASSFGRANEKLFF,TGTGCCAGCAGTTTCGGGAGGGCTAATGAAAAACTGTTTTTT
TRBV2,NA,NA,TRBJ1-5,CASSLDGYSNQPQHF,TGTGCCAGCAGTCTCGACGGGTATAGCAATCAGCCCCAGCATTTT
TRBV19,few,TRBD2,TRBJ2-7,CAGGGSGRAYEQYF,TGTGCCGGGGGGGGGAGCGGGAGGGCCTACGAGCAGTACTTC
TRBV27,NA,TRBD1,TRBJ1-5,CASAPGQAFNQPQHF,TGTGCCAGCGCTCCCGGACAGGCGTTCAATCAGCCCCAGCATTTT
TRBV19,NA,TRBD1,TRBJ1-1,CVSSPSGGNTEAFF,TGTGTCAGTAGTCCGTCAGGGGGAAACACTGAAGCTTTCTTT
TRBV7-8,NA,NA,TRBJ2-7,CASSLGDIDYEQYF,TGTGCCAGCAGCTTGGGGGACATCGACTACGAGCAGTACTTC
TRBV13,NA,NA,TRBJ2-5,CASSSWGDQETQYF,TGTGCCAGCAGCTCGTGGGGGGACCAAGAGACCCAGTACTTC
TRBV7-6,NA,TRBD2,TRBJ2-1,CASSLGTSGRYDEQFF,TGTGCCAGCAGCTTAGGGACTAGCGGGAGGTATGATGAGCAGTTCTTC
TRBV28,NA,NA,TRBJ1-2,CASSLNRIYGYTF,TGTGCCAGCAGTTTAAACAGGATCTATGGCTACACCTTC
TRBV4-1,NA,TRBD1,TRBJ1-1,CASSLGQGGTEAFF,TGCGCCAGCAGCCTCGGACAGGGGGGAACTGAAGCTTTCTTT
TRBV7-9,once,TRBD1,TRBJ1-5,CASSHTGQGDNQPQHF,TGTGCCAGCAGCCATACGGGACAGGGGGACAATCAGCCCCAGCATTTT
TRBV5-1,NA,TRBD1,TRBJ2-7,CASSLGDSSYEQYF,TGCGCCAGCAGCTTGGGGGACAGCTCCTACGAGCAGTACTTC
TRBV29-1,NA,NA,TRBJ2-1,CSVPPRAGEYNEQFF,TGCAGCGTTCCCCCGCGGGCAGGGGAGTACAATGAGCAGTTCTTC
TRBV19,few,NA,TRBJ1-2,CASEGVDYGYTF,TGTGCCAGCGAGGGGGTGGACTATGGCTACACCTTC
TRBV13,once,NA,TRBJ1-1,CASSLVVSPTAGEAFF,TGTGCCAGCAGCTTAGTAGTCAGTCCCACGGCGGGTGAAGCTTTCTTT
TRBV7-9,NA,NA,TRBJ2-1,CASSLPLDRFFVFF,TGTGCCAGCAGCTTACCCCTCGACAGGTTCTTTGTGTTCTTC
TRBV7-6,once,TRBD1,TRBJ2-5,CASSRQGYETQYF,TGTGCCAGCAGCCGACAGGGTTACGAGACCCAGTACTTC
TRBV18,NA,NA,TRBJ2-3,CASSGALTSTDTQYF,TGTGCCAGCTCAGGGGCTCTAACTAGCACAGATACGCAGTATTTT
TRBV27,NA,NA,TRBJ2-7,CASSLNVNSYEQYF,TGTGCCAGCAGTTTAAATGTCAACTCCTACGAGCAGTACTTC
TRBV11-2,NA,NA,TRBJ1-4,CASSSPAGGYEKLFF,TGTGCCAGCAGCTCCCCCGCGGGGGGTTATGAAAAACTGTTTTTT
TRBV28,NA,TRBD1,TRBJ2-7,CASALTGQGHEQYF,TGTGCCAGCGCCCTCACGGGACAGGGCCACGAGCAGTACTTC
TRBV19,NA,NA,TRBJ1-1,CASSLTGLNTEAFF,TGTGCCAGTAGTCTAACAGGACTGAACACTGAAGCTTTCTTT